This is a list of T cell receptor beta chains from one sample in a study of T cells after yellow fever vaccination. TCRdb reanalysed the 5' RACE reads using MiXCR and keeps one entry per CDR3 protein. The sample lists about 340,000 distinct CDR3 sequences, around 13% seen once, with around 3% in the top ten. This specimen consisted of CD4+ T cells sorted from PBMCs, obtained 15 days after the yellow fever booster vaccination. The receptors stem from a young man who received the YFV17D yellow fever vaccine. Each CDR3 is given without its conserved first and last residue. The D gene is left open where the match is weak.

v_gene	d_gene	len	j_gene	CDR3aa
TRBV2	-	10	TRBJ2-5	ASSALGETQY
TRBV19	-	11	TRBJ2-3	ASSTEHGKAQY
TRBV29-1	TRBD1	12	TRBJ1-1	SVLPQGGITEAF
TRBV20-1	-	12	TRBJ2-3	SARRSVAADTQY
TRBV4-3	-	11	TRBJ2-7	ASSQDRALEQY
TRBV7-3	-	11	TRBJ2-1	ASSLKGGNEQF
TRBV5-5	TRBD2	13	TRBJ2-1	ASSFFAGGVNEQF
TRBV7-2	TRBD2	12	TRBJ2-5	ASSLVAGDLAQY
TRBV7-2	-	14	TRBJ2-3	ASNRREWGGQDTQY
TRBV7-2	-	15	TRBJ2-3	ASSLYVTAGSTDTQY
TRBV29-1	-	10	TRBJ2-1	SVVRAGNEQF
TRBV2	-	11	TRBJ1-1	ASSGTWNTEAF
TRBV20-1	TRBD1	11	TRBJ1-5	SALGQFHQPQH
TRBV4-1	-	12	TRBJ1-1	ASRSPGVVTEAF
TRBV5-1	-	12	TRBJ2-5	ASSFPGPQETQY
TRBV7-2	-	11	TRBJ2-3	ASSTGRTDTQY
TRBV7-2	-	14	TRBJ1-2	ASSRTREAGGYGYT
TRBV6-2/TRBV6-3	-	13	TRBJ1-5	ASSYSWGRGQPQH
TRBV7-3	TRBD2	14	TRBJ2-1	ASSRPPGTSDNEQF
TRBV6-5	-	14	TRBJ1-1	ASSYDMTSLGGEAF
TRBV7-2	-	12	TRBJ2-5	ASSYNLGQETQY
TRBV24-1	-	14	TRBJ2-6	ATSDFGGGGANVLT
TRBV9	-	14	TRBJ1-5	ASSVGPSFGDQPQH
TRBV12-3/TRBV12-4	TRBD2	14	TRBJ2-3	ASSLPSGGRTDTQY
TRBV7-6	TRBD2	12	TRBJ2-5	ASSFGGDKETQY
TRBV5-1	TRBD2	12	TRBJ2-7	ASSLAASGYEQY
TRBV4-2	TRBD1	12	TRBJ1-1	ASRPSDRAIEAF
TRBV12-3/TRBV12-4	-	9	TRBJ1-2	ASSFRAGYT
TRBV15	-	17	TRBJ2-3	ATSSEGPAVPARTDTQY
TRBV6-5	-	15	TRBJ2-6	ASSDREGTPGANVLT
TRBV20-1	-	10	TRBJ1-4	SALVGAEKLF
TRBV6-5	-	13	TRBJ2-7	ASSYAWTDAYEQY